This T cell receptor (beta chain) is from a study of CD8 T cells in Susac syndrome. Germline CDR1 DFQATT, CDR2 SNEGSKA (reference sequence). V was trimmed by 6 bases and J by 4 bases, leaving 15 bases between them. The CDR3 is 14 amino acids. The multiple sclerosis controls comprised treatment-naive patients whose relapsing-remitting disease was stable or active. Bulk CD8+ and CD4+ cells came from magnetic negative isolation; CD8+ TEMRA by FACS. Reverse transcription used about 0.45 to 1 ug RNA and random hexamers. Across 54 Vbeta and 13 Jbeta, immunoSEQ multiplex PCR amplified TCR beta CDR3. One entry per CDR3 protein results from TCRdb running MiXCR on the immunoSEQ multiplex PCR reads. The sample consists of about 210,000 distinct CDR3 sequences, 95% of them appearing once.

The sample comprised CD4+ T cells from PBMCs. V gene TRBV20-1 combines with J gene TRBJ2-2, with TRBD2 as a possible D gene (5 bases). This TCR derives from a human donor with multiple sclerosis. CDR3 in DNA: TGCAGTGCCCCCCAGAGCGGTGGCACCGGGGAGCTGTTTTTT. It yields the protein CSAPQSGGTGELFF.